These 21 T cell receptor beta chains share one sample of origin, sequenced in a study of blood T cell repertoires in COVID-19. The protocol was immunoSEQ multiplex PCR, while the TCRdb copy is restricted to in-frame clones and leaves out a portion. The profile shows some 380,000 clones, approximately 86% of them singletons. The sample taken for sequencing was PBMCs or T cells enriched from blood (not recorded which). All receptors come from a woman aged 40-49 years with acute COVID-19.

The J gene is TRBJ1-1, the V gene TRBV21-1; the table's D call of TRBD1 was not tested on the DNA. TRBV21-1 is a known pseudogene. The CDR3 is 20 residues long. The CDR3 nucleotides are TGTGCCAGCAGCGGAGCAACCCAGCGGGGTCAGGGGGCCAAGAACACTGAAGCTTTCTTT. Encoded protein: CASSGATQRGQGAKNTEAFF.

This clone has just a few counts. The V call is TRBV14, the J call TRBJ1-6; D gene unclear. V was clipped by 2 bases and J by 9 bases, with 14 bases between them. The CDR3 consists of 15 residues. Per germline, CDR1 SGHDN and CDR2 FVKESK. CDR3 nucleotide sequence: TGTGCCAGCAGCCAAATGCATGCGGTCGGTTCACCCCTCCACTTT. It is translated as CASSQMHAVGSPLHF.

The V call is TRBV7-9, the J call TRBJ2-5, with TRBD1 matching over 11 bases. Losses at the gene ends were 3 bases for V and 6 bases for J; bases not matched to a gene: 9. CDR1 SEHNR and CDR2 FQNEAQ come from the germline V gene (reference sequence). There are 16 residues in the CDR3. The DNA of the CDR3 is TGTGCCAGCAGCTTCTCCAGGACAGGGGGCGCGAAGACCCAGTACTTC. It is translated as CASSFSRTGGAKTQYF.

The V call is TRBV6-6, the J call TRBJ2-7, with 7 bases fitting TRBD1. CDR1 and CDR2 (germline): MNHNY, SVGAGI (reference sequence). This CDR3 comprises 14 residues. The trim removed 10 bases at V and 1 base at J, leaving 10 bases unmatched. The CDR3 nucleotides are TGTGCCATCTTATCCGGGACAGAGTCCTACGAGCAGTACTTC. Translation: CAILSGTESYEQYF.

V is TRBV7-9 and J is TRBJ1-4; no clear D gene. The CDR3 sequence is 13 residues long. The germline V gene encodes CDR1 SEHNR and CDR2 FQNEAQ (reference sequence). V gave up 5 bases and J gave up 7 bases, with 11 bases separating them. The CDR3: CASSPPGTEKLFF. The CDR3 nucleotides read TGTGCCAGCAGCCCGCCGGGTACTGAAAAACTGTTTTTT.

To note about this clone: This specimen includes other DNA sequences encoding the same CDR3. The chain carries TRBV7-9 and TRBJ2-7; perhaps TRBD2 as D (5 bases). The CDR3 consists of 14 residues. CDR1 SEHNR and CDR2 FQNEAQ come from the germline V gene (reference sequence). V lost 5 bases and J lost 3, with 14 bases in between. The CDR3 here is CASSHGLAGYEQYF. DNA for the CDR3: TGTGCCAGCAGCCACGGGCTGGCGGGCTACGAGCAGTACTTC.

The chain joins TRBV7-9 to TRBJ1-6, with 9 bases lining up with TRBD1. Germline CDR1 and CDR2: SEHNR and FQNEAQ (reference sequence). After removal of 5 bases from V and 4 bases from J, the junction contained 3 bases not matched to a gene. CDR3 length: 15 amino acids. In nucleotides, the CDR3 is TGTGCCAGCAGCGTAGGACAGGGGTATAATTCACCCCTCCACTTT. Translation gives CASSVGQGYNSPLHF. The variable domain in full, completed from reference TRBV7-9 and TRBJ1-6, reads DTGVSQNPRHKITKRGQNVTFRCDPISEHNRLYWYRQTLGQGPEFLTYFQNEAQLEKSRLLSDRFSAERPKGSFSTLEIQRTEQGDSAMYLCASSVGQGYNSPLHFGNGTRLTVT.

The J gene is TRBJ1-3, the V gene TRBV18, with D unresolved. Germline CDR1 KGHSH, CDR2 LQKENI. The length of the CDR3 is 15 residues. V was clipped by 0 bases and J by 2 bases, with 8 bases between them. For the CDR3, the DNA is TGTGCCAGCTCACCACCAGCAAGCCCTGGAAACACCATATATTTT. It yields the protein CASSPPASPGNTIYF.

The genes are TRBV10-3 and TRBJ1-2; TRBD1 matches 7 bases. The CDR3 totals 14 residues. CDR1 is ENHRY and CDR2 is SYGVKD in the germline V gene. V was pared by 6 bases and J by 0 bases, with 4 bases of the junction left unmatched. CDR3 nucleotide sequence: TGTGCCATCAGCGGGACAGCGTCTAACTATGGCTACACCTTC. Amino acid sequence: CAISGTASNYGYTF.

The rearrangement joins TRBV27 to TRBJ1-4, with D maybe TRBD1 (6 bases). V lost 4 bases, J lost 4 bases, and 16 bases lay in between. CDR1 MNHEY and CDR2 SMNVEV come from the germline V gene (reference sequence). The CDR3 length is 16 residues. The CDR3 nucleotides are TGTGCCAGCAGTTCATCCAGACAGGTCCATAATGAAAAACTGTTTTTT. Protein sequence: CASSSSRQVHNEKLFF.

This sequence joins TRBV7-9 and TRBJ1-1; no definite D call. CDR1 and CDR2 from the germline V gene are SEHNR and FQNEAQ (reference sequence). The CDR3 runs 14 residues. V was pared by 6 bases and J by 5 bases, with 16 bases between. CDR3 nucleotides: TGTGCCAGCAGTCTGCACGGGGATCGGACTGAAGCTTTCTTT. Amino acid sequence: CASSLHGDRTEAFF.

This chain uses TRBV29-1 with TRBJ2-2; 7 bases are shared with TRBD1. CDR3 length equals 13 residues. Germline CDR1 SQVTM, CDR2 ANQGSEA. V shed 3 bases, J shed 5 bases, and the junction held 3 bases outside the gene matches. CDR3 nucleotides: TGCAGCGTTGACCACAGGGGAACCGGGGAGCTGTTTTTT. Its translation is CSVDHRGTGELFF.

The V and J genes are TRBV5-1 and TRBJ2-7; 12 bases align to TRBD2. Germline V CDR1 and CDR2: SGHRS, YFSETQ. J lost 3 bases, V lost 6 bases, and 4 bases had no gene match. The CDR3 covers 14 residues. CDR3 loop: CASTPTSGGYEQYF. The CDR3 DNA reads as TGCGCCAGCACCCCGACTAGCGGGGGCTACGAGCAGTACTTC.

The gene calls are TRBV5-4 and TRBJ2-3; D possibly corresponds to TRBD2 (7 bases). Trimming pared 0 bases from V and 6 bases from J, leaving 14 bases between. Germline values: CDR1 SGHNT, CDR2 YYREEE (reference sequence). The CDR3 consists of 15 residues. The CDR3 is CASSLDRGAADTQYF. For the CDR3, the DNA is TGTGCCAGCAGCTTGGACCGGGGGGCAGCTGATACGCAGTATTTT.

This chain connects TRBV7-8 to TRBJ1-3, with D possibly TRBD1 on 6 matching bases. Trimming pared 2 bases from V and 0 bases from J, leaving 17 bases between. Germline V gene sequence: CDR1 SGHVS, CDR2 FQNEAQ. The length of the CDR3 is 18 residues. The CDR3, as DNA: TGTGCCAGCAGCTTAAGGGGGAGACTTGAGTTCTCTGGAAACACCATATATTTT. This translates into CASSLRGRLEFSGNTIYF.

J is TRBJ2-2 and V is TRBV6-5; no reliable D call. Germline V gene lookup returns CDR1 MNHEY and CDR2 SVGAGI. V shed 7 bases and J shed 7 bases, with 10 bases lying between them. The CDR3 loop spans 12 amino acids. CDR3 sequence (DNA): TGTGCCAGCAAGCTCATGATCGGGGAGCTGTTTTTT. Amino acid sequence: CASKLMIGELFF.

V is TRBV7-8 and J is TRBJ1-2; D uncertain. This CDR3 region has 12 residues. The V gene lost 5 bases and the J gene lost 0 bases, with 4 bases spanning the gap. Germline V gene lookup returns CDR1 SGHVS and CDR2 FQNEAQ. CDR3 nucleotides: TGTGCCAGCAGCCCTTCTAACTATGGCTACACCTTC. It yields the protein CASSPSNYGYTF.

The DNA for the CDR3 is TGTGCCAGAAGGGGGACAGGGCGGGAGACCCAGTACTTC. Protein sequence: CARRGTGRETQYF. This chain joins TRBV2 and TRBJ2-5; 9 positions agree with TRBD1. Germline V lookup: CDR1 SNHLY, CDR2 FYNNEI. The J segment lost 5 bases and the V segment lost 9 bases, leaving 7 bases of the junction unmatched. The CDR3 has 13 residues.

The chain uses TRBV9 and TRBJ1-1; TRBD1 agrees at 7 bases. CDR1 is SGDLS and CDR2 is YYNGEE in the germline V gene. This CDR3 spans 17 amino acids. Trimming cost V 4 bases and J 2 bases; bases outside gene matches: 14. The chain's CDR3 is CASSPYSQQGRNTEAFF. The CDR3 DNA reads as TGTGCCAGCAGCCCCTATTCCCAACAGGGGCGTAACACTGAAGCTTTCTTT.

This clone was recorded only once. CDR3 amino acids: CASIPTGHPNTEAFF. Here the CDR3 DNA reads TGTGCCAGCATCCCGACAGGGCACCCGAACACTGAAGCTTTCTTT. This chain uses TRBV19 with TRBJ1-1, with 7 nucleotides matching TRBD1. The V segment lost 9 bases and the J segment 1 base; nucleotides outside the gene matches: 11. Per germline, CDR1 LNHDA and CDR2 SQIVND (reference sequence). The CDR3 is 15 amino acids.

The V gene is TRBV5-6, the J gene TRBJ2-3, with D tentatively TRBD1 (5 bases). V was shortened by 7 bases and J by 6 bases, with 9 bases between the two germline ends. Germline-derived CDR1 and CDR2 are SGHDT and YYEEEE. CDR3 length equals 11 residues. This CDR3 reads CASRRDDTQYF. As DNA, the CDR3 is TGTGCCAGCCGCAGGGATGATACGCAGTATTTT.